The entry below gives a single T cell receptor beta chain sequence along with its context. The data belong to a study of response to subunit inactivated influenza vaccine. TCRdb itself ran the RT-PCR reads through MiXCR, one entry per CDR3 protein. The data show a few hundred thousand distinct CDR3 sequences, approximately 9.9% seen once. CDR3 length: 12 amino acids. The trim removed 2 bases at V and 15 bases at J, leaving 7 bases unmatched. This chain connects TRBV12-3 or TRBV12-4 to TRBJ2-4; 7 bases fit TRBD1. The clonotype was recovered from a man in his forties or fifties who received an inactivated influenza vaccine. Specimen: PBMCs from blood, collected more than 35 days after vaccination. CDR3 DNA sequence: TGTGCCAGCAGTTTATGGACAGGTGGAGTGTACTTC. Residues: CASSLWTGGVYF.